This T cell receptor (beta chain) was found in a study of beta chain features in type 1 diabetes. Study conclusions and caveats: Researchers caution that PCR might favor shorter templates, equally among patients and controls. Across all four CD4+ subsets, people with type 1 diabetes showed modestly shorter TCRB CDR3s.

There are a few counts of this clone. Antigen specificity is unknown. The isolated RNA, all of it, was reverse transcribed, so expressed TCRB transcripts were what got sequenced. The average output of naive, central memory and regulatory T cell samples was about 3.3 million reads. Clones were sequenced by immunoSEQ multiplex PCR, and TCRdb holds only the in-frame ones, with some missing. The top ten clones hold 0.08% to 0.09% of a sample with 150,000 to 200,000 clones, roughly 63% of them seen once. Stem cell-like memory, regulatory, central memory and naive CD4+ cells were sorted via CD45RO/CCR7/CD25/CD127/CD95/CD27. Sorting gave populations that all exceeded 95% purity. V was cut by 2 bases and J by 6 bases, with 12 bases left in between. Looked up from germline, CDR1 is SGHDT and CDR2 is YYEEEE. This CDR3 contains 14 residues.

The TCR comes from a man aged 25 to 40 with type 1 diabetes. The gene calls are TRBV5-6 and TRBJ1-5; unclear D gene. Sequenced: naive CD4+ T cells from blood. The DNA for the CDR3 is TGTGCCAGCAGCTTACGTGGGCGCGGTCAGCCCCAGCATTTT. It encodes CASSLRGRGQPQHF.